This entry concerns a single T cell receptor (beta chain). Its antigen is unidentified. Genomic DNA served as template for TCR beta VDJ and CDR3 profiling. TCRdb analysed the reads with MiXCR anew, one entry per CDR3 protein. The data contain hundreds of thousands of distinct CDR3 sequences, 55% to 65% of them singletons. These data come from a study of CD8+CD57+ T cells in acquired aplastic anemia. Study overall: Sorting CD4+ and CD8+ cells gave DNA averaging around 3 ug.

Findings and limits, study-wide: Over 25 CD8+ CDR3 sequences occurred in both the patients and the controls.

The source is a human donor with severe aplastic anemia or a healthy control (not recorded which). Sequenced: sorted CD4+, CD8+, or CD8+CD57+ T cells (not recorded which) from PBMCs.

The CDR3 region is CASSTLTGGFGYTF. CDR3 in DNA: TGTGCCAGTAGTACCCTGACAGGGGGCTTCGGCTACACCTTC. The V call is TRBV19, the J call TRBJ1-2, with 10 bases that match TRBD1. CDR3 length: 14 amino acids. Germline CDR1 reads LNHDA; CDR2 reads SQIVND (reference sequence). Trimming took 4 bases from V and 8 from J; bases not matched to a gene: 7.